This section outlines one T cell receptor (beta chain) sequence together with its context. The antigen is undetermined. The treatment was: approximately nine-day PBMC culture with coronavirus spike peptide pools or control peptides (ViraFEST assay). TCRs were sequenced by ViraFEST after antigen-specific T cells had been expanded with peptide pools. The V gene end was trimmed by 8 bases and the J gene end by 6 bases; junction bases not matched to a gene: 9. This CDR3 is 13 amino acids long. This entry comes from a study of vaccination and CD4 T cells after COVID-19. With the Oncomine TCR Beta short-read assay, DNA from cultured CD4+ T cells was sequenced. Using its own MiXCR run on the PCR reads, TCRdb lists one record per CDR3 protein. Of some 16,000 distinct CDR3 sequences detected, about 68% appear once; the ten largest clones hold around a tenth.

The sequences come from CD4+ T cells from blood, cultured in vitro, collected after SARS-CoV-2 vaccination. This sequence was found in a human donor who received a COVID-19 vaccine. The rearrangement joins TRBV5-3 to TRBJ1-2; 8 bases align to TRBD1. TRBV5-3 is sorted into the ORF group, with uncertain function. This CDR3 is CASSGGQEHGYTF. CDR3 sequence (DNA): TGTGCCAGCAGCGGGGGACAGGAGCATGGCTACACCTTC.